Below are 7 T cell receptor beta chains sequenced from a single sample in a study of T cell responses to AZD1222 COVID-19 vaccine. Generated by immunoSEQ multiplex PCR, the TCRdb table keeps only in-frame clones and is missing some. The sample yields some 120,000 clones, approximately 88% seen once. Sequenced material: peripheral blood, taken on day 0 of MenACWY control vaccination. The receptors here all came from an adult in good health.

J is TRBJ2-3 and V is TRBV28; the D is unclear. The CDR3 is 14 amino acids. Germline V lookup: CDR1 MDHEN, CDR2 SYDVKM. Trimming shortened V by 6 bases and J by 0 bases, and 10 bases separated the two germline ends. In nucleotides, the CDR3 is TGTGCCAGCAGCAGGCCTGCTAGCACAGATACGCAGTATTTT. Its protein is CASSRPASTDTQYF.

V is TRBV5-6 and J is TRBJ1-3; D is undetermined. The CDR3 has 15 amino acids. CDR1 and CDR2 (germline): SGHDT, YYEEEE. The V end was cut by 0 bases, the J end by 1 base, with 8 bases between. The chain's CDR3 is CASSLGGGSGNTIYF. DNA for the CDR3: TGTGCCAGCAGCTTGGGAGGAGGTTCTGGAAACACCATATATTTT.

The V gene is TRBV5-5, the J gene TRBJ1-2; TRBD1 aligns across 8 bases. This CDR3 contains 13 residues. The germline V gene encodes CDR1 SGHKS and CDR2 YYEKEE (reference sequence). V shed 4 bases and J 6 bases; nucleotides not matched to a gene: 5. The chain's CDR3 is CASSRTGMDGYTF. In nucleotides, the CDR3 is TGTGCCAGCAGCCGGACAGGGATGGATGGCTACACCTTC.

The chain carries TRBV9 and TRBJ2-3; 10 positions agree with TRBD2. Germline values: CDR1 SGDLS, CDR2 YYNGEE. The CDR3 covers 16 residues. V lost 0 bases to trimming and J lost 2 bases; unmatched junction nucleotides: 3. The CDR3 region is CASSVDSGRPTDTQYF. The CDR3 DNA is TGTGCCAGCAGCGTAGATAGCGGGAGGCCCACAGATACGCAGTATTTT. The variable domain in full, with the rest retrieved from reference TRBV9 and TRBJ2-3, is DSGVTQTPKHLITATGQRVTLRCSPRSGDLSVYWYQQSLDQGLQFLIQYYNGEERAKGNILERFSAQQFPDLHSELNLSSLELGDSALYFCASSVDSGRPTDTQYFGPGTRLTVL.

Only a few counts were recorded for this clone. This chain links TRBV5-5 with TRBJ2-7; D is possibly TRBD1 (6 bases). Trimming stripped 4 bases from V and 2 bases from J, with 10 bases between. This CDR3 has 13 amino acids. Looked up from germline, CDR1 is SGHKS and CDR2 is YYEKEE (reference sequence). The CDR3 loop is CASSPRGPYEQYF. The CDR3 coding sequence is TGTGCCAGCAGCCCCAGGGGACCCTACGAGCAGTACTTC.

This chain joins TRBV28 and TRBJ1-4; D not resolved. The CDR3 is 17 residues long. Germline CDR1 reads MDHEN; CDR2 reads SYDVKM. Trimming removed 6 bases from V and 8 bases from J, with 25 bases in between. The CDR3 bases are TGTGCCAGCAGATCCGCCCCAGGCGGCCTTTCGGAGGAAAAACTGTTTTTT. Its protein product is CASRSAPGGLSEEKLFF.

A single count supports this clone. For the CDR3, the DNA is TGCGCCAGCAGCCGAAGACAGGGGTCAGGGCGCAATGAGCAGTTCTTC. Residues: CASSRRQGSGRNEQFF. This sequence joins TRBV10-1 and TRBJ2-1; 8 nucleotides line up with TRBD1. The CDR3 spans 16 residues. The germline CDR1 and CDR2 sequences are WNHNN and SYGVQD (reference sequence). V gave up 6 bases and J gave up 6 bases; unmatched junction bases: 13.